This T cell receptor (beta chain) was recovered during a study of T cells in Graves' hyperthyroidism and ophthalmopathy. V was cut by 4 bases and J by 3 bases, with 6 bases left in between. This CDR3 has 13 residues. The V gene's germline CDR1 is KGHDR and CDR2 SFDVKD. Study-wide points: Clonotypes that were expanded in thyroid above 0.001 mostly appeared in blood too.

RNA transcripts served as the template for amplifying TCR beta CDR3 regions. TCR CDR3 underwent first-round RT-PCR with the HTBI primer set. TCRdb passed the multiplex PCR reads through MiXCR, listing each CDR3 protein once. The table shows around 420,000 distinct CDR3 sequences, with approximately 14% occurring only once. Graves' hyperthyroidism showing no ophthalmopathy progression within 18 months was considered stable. Every diagnosis used clinical symptoms, serum thyroxine and TRAb, thyroid ultrasound and orbital computed tomography. Fresh peripheral blood, about 10 ml of it, supplied the PBMCs. This clonotype was seen many times. Antigen: not known.

Specimen: blood. The TCR comes from a woman between 18 and 29 years old with Graves' hyperthyroidism. V and J are TRBV24-1 and TRBJ1-5, with no clear D. The DNA for the CDR3 is TGTGCCACCAGTGACAGCATCAATCAGCCCCAGCATTTT. Translation gives CATSDSINQPQHF.